A single sample gave rise to the 17 T cell receptor beta chains below, sequenced in a study of T cell responses to AZD1222 COVID-19 vaccine. Only in-frame clones appear in the TCRdb table, and some are missing; sequencing was by immunoSEQ multiplex PCR. The top ten clones hold roughly 5% of a sample with 90,000 or so clones, roughly 89% of them seen once. Sequences were derived from peripheral blood, sampled 28 days after the second AZD1222 dose. Receptors originate from an adult who received the AZD1222 COVID-19 vaccine.

The chain is built from TRBV5-6 and TRBJ1-6; 7 positions agree with TRBD1. Trimming took 0 bases from V and 8 from J; bases not matched to a gene: 5. Germline-derived CDR1 and CDR2 are SGHDT and YYEEEE. The CDR3 covers 15 residues. CDR3 sequence reads: CASSLERGLDSPLHF. The CDR3 DNA follows: TGTGCCAGCAGCTTGGAGAGGGGGCTTGATTCACCCCTCCACTTT.

The chain recombines TRBV15 with TRBJ2-5, with D possibly being TRBD1 or TRBD2 (5 bases each). Trimming took off 1 base at V and 5 bases at J, with 11 bases between the two ends. Germline V CDR1 and CDR2: LNHNV, YYDKDF (reference sequence). The CDR3 consists of 14 residues. CDR3 bases: TGTGCCACCAGCAGAGCAGGGACGAGGGAGACCCAGTACTTC. The encoded protein is CATSRAGTRETQYF.

This clone was observed a single time. The rearrangement uses TRBV27 and TRBJ1-4; a possible D gene is TRBD1 (5 bases). Trimming removed 5 bases at V and 5 bases at J, with 21 bases between. Germline loops: CDR1 MNHEY, CDR2 SMNVEV (reference sequence). This CDR3 region has 17 residues. The chain's CDR3 is CASSPAPGRNLNEKLFF. CDR3 in DNA: TGTGCCAGCAGTCCGGCACCGGGACGGAACTTGAATGAAAAACTGTTTTTT. Variable domain in full (rest from reference TRBV27 and TRBJ1-4): EAQVTQNPRYLITVTGKKLTVTCSQNMNHEYMSWYRQDPGLGLRQIYYSMNVEVTDKGDVPEGYKVSRKEKRNFPLILESPSPNQTSLYFCASSPAPGRNLNEKLFFGSGTQLSVL.

J is TRBJ1-2 and V is TRBV7-9; D gene unclear. Per germline, CDR1 SEHNR and CDR2 FQNEAQ (reference sequence). The germline V and J ends were trimmed by 1 base and 4 bases, with 4 bases remaining between them. The CDR3 consists of 12 residues. Here the CDR3 DNA reads TGTGCCAGCAGCTTAGACCGCTATGGCTACACCTTC. Encoded protein: CASSLDRYGYTF. The full variable domain, with the rest looked up from reference TRBV7-9 and TRBJ1-2, is DTGVSQNPRHKITKRGQNVTFRCDPISEHNRLYWYRQTLGQGPEFLTYFQNEAQLEKSRLLSDRFSAERPKGSFSTLEIQRTEQGDSAMYLCASSLDRYGYTFGSGTRLTVV.

The V gene is TRBV11-2, the J gene TRBJ2-7; 9 nucleotides agree with TRBD1. This CDR3 comprises 14 residues. Germline V lookup: CDR1 SGHAT, CDR2 FQNNGV. Trimming removed 3 bases from V and 3 bases from J; junction bases left unmatched: 3. The CDR3 nucleotides are TGTGCCAGCAGCTTCGGGACAGGGTACTACGAGCAGTACTTC. This encodes CASSFGTGYYEQYF. Full variable domain (missing parts from reference TRBV11-2 and TRBJ2-7): EAGVAQSPRYKIIEKRQSVAFWCNPISGHATLYWYQQILGQGPKLLIQFQNNGVVDDSQLPKDRFSAERLKGVDSTLKIQPAKLEDSAVYLCASSFGTGYYEQYFGPGTRLTVT.

The sample holds one count of this clone. J is TRBJ2-5 and V is TRBV28; D could derive from TRBD1 or TRBD2 (6 bases each). This CDR3 is 14 amino acids long. The germline V gene has CDR1 MDHEN and CDR2 SYDVKM. V shed 3 bases and J shed 5 bases, with 13 bases lying between them. CDR3 residues: CASSLGGSGETQYF. As DNA, the CDR3 is TGTGCCAGCAGTTTGGGGGGCTCGGGGGAGACCCAGTACTTC.

V gene TRBV6-6 combines with J gene TRBJ1-2, with a tentative D call TRBD1 (5 bases). Germline V gives CDR1 MNHNY, CDR2 SVGAGI (reference sequence). Trimming took 4 bases from V and 1 from J, leaving 7 bases between them. There are 13 residues in the CDR3. DNA of the CDR3: TGTGCCAGCAGTTCAGGGCTTAACTATGGCTACACCTTC. Its translation is CASSSGLNYGYTF.

The CDR3 region has the DNA TGTGCCAGCAGTGCCAGGGGGCAAGATACGCAGTATTTT. This translates into CASSARGQDTQYF. The chain recombines TRBV2 with TRBJ2-3; 8 bases align to TRBD1. Germline-derived CDR1 and CDR2 are SNHLY and FYNNEI. CDR3 length equals 13 residues. J lost 5 bases, V lost 4 bases, and 2 bases had no gene match. The complete variable domain, with remaining parts taken from reference TRBV2 and TRBJ2-3, reads EPEVTQTPSHQVTQMGQEVILRCVPISNHLYFYWYRQILGQKVEFLVSFYNNEISEKSEIFDDQFSVERPDGSNFTLKIRSTKLEDSAMYFCASSARGQDTQYFGPGTRLTVL.

V and J are TRBV19 and TRBJ1-1; D may be TRBD1 (6 bases). The V end was cut by 6 bases, the J end by 6 bases, with 17 bases between. The CDR3 extends over 14 amino acids. Germline loops: CDR1 LNHDA, CDR2 SQIVND (reference sequence). The CDR3 spells CASSPQGPQAEAFF. In nucleotides, the CDR3 is TGTGCCAGTAGCCCACAGGGACCTCAGGCTGAAGCTTTCTTT.

The chain combines TRBV19 with TRBJ1-1; D perhaps matches TRBD1 (5 bases). Germline CDR1 is LNHDA and CDR2 is SQIVND (reference sequence). V was shortened by 5 bases and J by 1 base, with 14 bases between the two germline ends. This CDR3 has 15 amino acids. The CDR3 DNA reads as TGTGCCAGTAGTGCGGTGGGGCAAAAGAACACTGAAGCTTTCTTT. Translated: CASSAVGQKNTEAFF.

This chain uses TRBV29-1 with TRBJ1-2; D ambiguous. Germline CDR1 and CDR2: SQVTM and ANQGSEA. This CDR3 has 14 amino acids. Trimming removed 3 bases from V and 7 bases from J, with 18 bases in between. This chain's CDR3 is CSVERAGIWGGYTF. In DNA form, the CDR3 reads TGCAGCGTTGAGAGGGCTGGGATATGGGGTGGCTACACCTTC.

The gene calls are TRBV5-1 and TRBJ2-7; D is possibly TRBD1 (6 bases). The CDR3 sequence is 14 residues long. Germline assignment: CDR1 SGHRS and CDR2 YFSETQ. The V end was cut by 4 bases, the J end by 1 base, with 12 bases between. The CDR3 bases are TGCGCCAGCAGCCCCGGGACAAGTTCCTACGAGCAGTACGTC. This gives the protein CASSPGTSSYEQYV.

The CDR3 reads CASSEWLGDTQYF. The CDR3, as DNA: TGTGCCAGCAGTGAATGGTTGGGAGATACGCAGTATTTT. The gene calls are TRBV6-1 and TRBJ2-3; no definite D call. The germline V gene has CDR1 MNHNS and CDR2 SASEGT. The CDR3 covers 13 residues. The V end was cut by 2 bases, the J end by 5 bases, with 8 bases between.

The chain is built from TRBV13 and TRBJ2-3; possible D gene TRBD1, 6 bases. The germline gives CDR1 PRHDT, CDR2 FYEKMQ (reference sequence). The CDR3 spans 15 residues. V lost 0 bases and J lost 6, with 13 bases in between. The CDR3 coding sequence is TGTGCCAGCAGCTTAGGGGGGGCCATCGTCGATACGCAGTATTTT. Its translation is CASSLGGAIVDTQYF.

J is TRBJ1-5 and V is TRBV28; no reliable D call. Trimming stripped 7 bases from V and 7 bases from J, with 14 bases between. The germline CDR1 and CDR2 sequences are MDHEN and SYDVKM. The CDR3 length is 13 residues. CDR3 region: CASIVSGGQPQHF. CDR3 DNA: TGTGCCAGCATAGTTTCGGGCGGACAGCCCCAGCATTTT.

The V gene is TRBV10-3, the J gene TRBJ1-1; D is ambiguous. V was pared by 3 bases and J by 3 bases, with 5 bases between. The germline V gene has CDR1 ENHRY and CDR2 SYGVKD. The CDR3 consists of 12 residues. CDR3 region: CAISDQYTEAFF. The DNA for the CDR3 is TGTGCCATCAGTGACCAATACACTGAAGCTTTCTTT.

The chain couples TRBV7-2 to TRBJ2-3; D perhaps matches TRBD1 (6 bases). Per germline, CDR1 SGHTA and CDR2 FQGNSA. This CDR3 contains 12 residues. The V and J ends lost 7 bases and 3 bases respectively, with 8 bases between them. CDR3 residues: CASTGVTDTQYF. Here the CDR3 DNA reads TGTGCCAGCACAGGGGTGACAGATACGCAGTATTTT.